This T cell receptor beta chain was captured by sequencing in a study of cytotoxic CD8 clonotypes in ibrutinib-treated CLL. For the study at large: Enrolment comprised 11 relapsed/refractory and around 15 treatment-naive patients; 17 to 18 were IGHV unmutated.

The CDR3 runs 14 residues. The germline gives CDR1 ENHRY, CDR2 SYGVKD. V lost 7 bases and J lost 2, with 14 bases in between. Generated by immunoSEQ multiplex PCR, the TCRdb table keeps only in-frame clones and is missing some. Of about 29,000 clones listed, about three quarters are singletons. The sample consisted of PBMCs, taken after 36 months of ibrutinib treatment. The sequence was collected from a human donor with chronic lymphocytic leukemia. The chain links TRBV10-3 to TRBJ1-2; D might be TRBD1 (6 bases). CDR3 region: CAITSEGGNYGYTF. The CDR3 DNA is TGTGCCATCACCTCAGAGGGGGGAAACTATGGCTACACCTTC.